The rows below give T cell receptor beta chains drawn from one sample of a study of OX40 agonist ivuxolimab in advanced cancers. Profiling relied on immunoSEQ multiplex PCR, and the TCRdb table lists in-frame clones only, not all of them. This sample has tens of thousands of clones, with 65% to 90% found just once. This material consisted of CD4+ or CD8+ T cells sorted from blood, taken in a trial of the OX40 agonist ivuxolimab. The receptors were gathered from an adult with an advanced solid tumor such as melanoma, head and neck, liver or kidney cancer. The CDR3 runs from the conserved cysteine through the conserved F or W. D genes are given only for firm matches. Clone size appears in some rows only: once, few, many, or a class for an expanded clone.

TRBD1	.	TRBV27	TRBJ2-6	CASSLVGDSHSGANVLTF	TGTGCCAGCAGTTTAGTCGGGGACAGTCACTCTGGGGCCAACGTCCTGACTTTC
.	once	TRBV19	TRBJ1-2	CASSITGRGGYTF	TGTGCCAGTAGTATCACTGGGCGAGGTGGCTACACCTTC
.	.	TRBV2	TRBJ2-7	CASSPSWEQYF	TGTGCCAGCAGCCCGTCCTGGGAGCAGTACTTC
TRBD1	.	TRBV25-1	TRBJ1-1	CASSARDRGSAEAFF	TGTGCCAGCAGTGCCCGGGACAGGGGTAGCGCTGAAGCTTTCTTT
TRBD1	once	TRBV19	TRBJ1-2	CASSKRTGVEYGYTF	TGTGCCAGTAGTAAACGGACAGGCGTAGAATATGGCTACACCTTC
.	once	TRBV23-1	TRBJ1-1	CASSQNEGNTEAFF	TGCGCCAGCAGTCAAAATGAGGGTAACACTGAAGCTTTCTTT
.	.	TRBV14	TRBJ2-5	CASSQDPMGQVTQYF	TGTGCCAGCAGCCAAGATCCGATGGGGCAGGTGACCCAGTACTTC
.	few	TRBV6-5	TRBJ1-1	CASSLHTPTEAFF	TGTGCCAGCAGCCTACATACGCCCACTGAAGCTTTCTTT
.	.	TRBV7-5	TRBJ1-2	CASSFGEGAGGYTF	.
TRBD1	once	TRBV7-3	TRBJ1-2	CASSFGEGAGGYTF	TGTGCCAGCAGCTTCGGGGAGGGGGCAGGAGGCTACACCTTC
.	.	TRBV5-5	TRBJ2-3	CASSPLGDLPDTQYF	TGTGCCAGCAGCCCCTTGGGGGACCTCCCAGATACGCAGTATTTT
.	.	TRBV5-1	TRBJ2-1	CASTPRPAIPEDEQFF	TGCGCCAGCACCCCCCGCCCAGCGATTCCGGAGGATGAGCAGTTCTTC
TRBD2	.	TRBV19	TRBJ2-3	CASSGTSGSGSTDTQYF	TGTGCCAGTAGTGGGACTAGCGGGAGCGGGAGCACAGATACGCAGTATTTT
.	.	TRBV6-1	TRBJ1-1	CASSAYLGVNTEAFF	TGTGCCAGCAGTGCCTATTTGGGGGTAAACACTGAAGCTTTCTTT
.	.	TRBV12-2	TRBJ1-5	CASRATPPDRRFQPQHF	TGTGCAAGTCGCGCCACGCCACCGGACAGGAGGTTTCAGCCCCAGCATTTT
.	.	TRBV6-1	TRBJ1-4	CASSDRGANPFGGLNEKLFF	TGTGCCAGCAGTGATAGGGGGGCAAACCCATTCGGGGGCCTAAATGAAAAACTGTTTTTT
TRBD1	.	TRBV19	TRBJ2-2	CASSPPGTGNTGELFF	TGTGCCAGTAGTCCCCCCGGGACAGGGAACACCGGGGAGCTGTTTTTT
TRBD2	.	TRBV5-1	TRBJ2-1	CASSLGMTSGSSYNEQFF	TGCGCCAGCAGCTTGGGGATGACTAGCGGGAGCTCCTACAATGAGCAGTTCTTC
.	.	TRBV27	TRBJ2-7	CASSSDSFYEQYF	TGTGCCAGCAGTTCGGACAGTTTTTACGAGCAGTACTTC
.	.	TRBV29-1	TRBJ2-7	CSVVPSKYEQYF	TGCAGCGTTGTTCCCTCCAAATACGAGCAGTACTTC
TRBD1	.	TRBV23-1	TRBJ2-7	CASRQTGDEQYF	TGCGCCAGCAGGCAAACAGGGGACGAGCAGTACTTC
.	.	TRBV18	TRBJ2-3	CASSPQKIPTDTQYF	TGTGCCAGCTCACCACAGAAAATACCCACAGATACGCAGTATTTT
.	.	TRBV27	TRBJ1-2	CASSLYSNYGYTF	TGTGCCAGCAGTTTATACTCGAACTATGGCTACACCTTC
.	.	TRBV2	TRBJ1-1	CASSSSRRNTEAFF	TGTGCCAGCAGCTCTTCCAGGCGGAACACTGAAGCTTTCTTT
.	.	TRBV7-2	TRBJ2-5	CASSLVGETQYF	TGTGCCAGCAGCTTAGTGGGCGAGACCCAGTACTTC
.	.	TRBV5-1	TRBJ2-2	CASSLGSNTGELFF	TGCGCCAGCAGCTTGGGGAGCAACACCGGGGAGCTGTTTTTT
.	.	TRBV5-4	TRBJ2-5	CASSRYQETQYF	TGTGCCAGCAGCAGGTACCAAGAGACCCAGTACTTC
TRBD1	once	TRBV6-5	TRBJ1-5	CASSFRTGPNQPQHF	TGTGCCAGCAGCTTTAGGACAGGACCAAATCAGCCCCAGCATTTT
.	.	TRBV11-2	TRBJ2-3	CASSLGWGATDTQYF	TGTGCCAGCAGCTTAGGGTGGGGGGCGACAGATACGCAGTATTTT
.	.	TRBV7-6	TRBJ2-7	CASSPRDLLHEQYF	TGTGCCAGCAGCCCTAGGGACTTACTCCACGAGCAGTACTTC
.	.	TRBV18	TRBJ2-7	CASSPILGGTYEQYF	TGTGCCAGCTCACCTATCCTGGGGGGAACCTACGAGCAGTACTTC
.	.	TRBV5-1	TRBJ1-3	CASSLDAGSGNTIYF	TGCGCCAGCAGCTTGGACGCGGGGTCCGGAAACACCATATATTTT
.	.	TRBV5-1	TRBJ2-7	CASSLNAGGSYEQYF	TGCGCCAGCAGCTTGAACGCGGGTGGTTCCTACGAGCAGTACTTC
TRBD2	.	TRBV4-2	TRBJ2-3	CASSQASGAADTQYF	TGTGCCAGCAGCCAAGCCAGCGGGGCAGCAGATACGCAGTATTTT
.	.	TRBV6-1	TRBJ1-1	CASSAWTGTEAFF	TGTGCCAGCAGTGCTTGGACTGGCACTGAAGCTTTCTTT
.	.	TRBV28	TRBJ2-5	CASSSFTQETQYF	TGTGCCAGCAGCTCTTTCACCCAAGAGACCCAGTACTTC
.	.	TRBV27	TRBJ1-2	CATRYGYGYTF	TGTGCCACCAGGTATGGCTATGGCTACACCTTC
TRBD1	.	TRBV9	TRBJ1-4	CASSDLQGEEKLFF	TGTGCCAGCAGCGACTTACAGGGGGAAGAAAAACTGTTTTTT
.	.	TRBV28	TRBJ1-4	CASSFSGAGATNEKLFF	TGTGCCAGCAGTTTTTCGGGGGCAGGAGCAACTAATGAAAAACTGTTTTTT
TRBD2	.	TRBV10-1	TRBJ2-3	CASSDAGGADTQYF	TGCGCCAGCAGTGACGCGGGGGGGGCAGATACGCAGTATTTT
.	.	TRBV7-3	TRBJ2-2	CASSLAGGGGELFF	TGTGCCAGCAGCTTGGCAGGCGGCGGCGGGGAGCTGTTTTTT
.	.	TRBV18	TRBJ1-1	CASSPDYSSEAFF	TGTGCCAGCTCCCCAGATTACAGTTCTGAAGCTTTCTTT
TRBD1	.	TRBV30	TRBJ1-2	CAWSSQGQGDYGYTF	TGTGCCTGGAGTTCACAGGGCCAGGGGGACTATGGCTACACCTTC
.	.	TRBV10-3	TRBJ2-1	CAISEVVDEQFF	TGTGCCATCAGTGAAGTAGTAGATGAGCAGTTCTTC
.	.	TRBV2	TRBJ1-3	CASRTTGSYSGNTIYF	TGTGCCAGCAGAACTACAGGGTCGTATTCTGGAAACACCATATATTTT
TRBD2	.	TRBV10-3	TRBJ2-1	CAISRSGGADNEQFF	TGTGCCATCAGCAGGAGCGGGGGGGCGGACAATGAGCAGTTCTTC
TRBD1	.	TRBV5-4	TRBJ2-4	CASSLGVDRGKNIQYF	TGTGCCAGCAGCTTGGGAGTGGACAGGGGGAAAAACATTCAGTACTTC
.	.	TRBV21-1	TRBJ2-2	CASSYSLAGGPQTLTGELFF	TGTGCCAGCAGTTACTCGTTAGCGGGAGGGCCGCAAACGTTGACCGGGGAGCTGTTTTTT
.	once	TRBV15	TRBJ1-5	CATSRDRGPSNQPQHF	TGTGCCACCAGCAGGGACCGGGGTCCTTCCAATCAGCCCCAGCATTTT
TRBD1	.	TRBV6-1	TRBJ1-2	CASSEGQGYGYTF	TGTGCCAGCAGTGAAGGACAGGGCTATGGCTACACCTTC
.	.	TRBV6-6	TRBJ2-7	CASSINQGYEQYF	TGTGCCAGCAGCATCAATCAGGGCTACGAGCAGTACTTC
.	.	TRBV29-1	TRBJ1-5	CSVEEVYGQPQHF	TGCAGCGTTGAAGAGGTCTACGGTCAGCCCCAGCATTTT